Listed below are T cell receptor beta chains from one sample, sequenced in a study of T cell responses to AZD1222 COVID-19 vaccine. TCRdb's copy holds only in-frame clones and misses some; the assay was immunoSEQ multiplex PCR. Here the sample spans over 95,000 clones, more than 75% being singletons. The material was peripheral blood, obtained on day 0 of AZD1222 vaccination. The source is an adult in good health. The CDR3 runs from the conserved cysteine through the conserved F or W. Fields, in order: V gene, J gene, clone size, D gene, CDR3 protein, CDR3 DNA. A D gene is named only where the DNA matches it firmly. Size values are once, few and many counts, or a class for expanded clones, and some rows have none.

V: TRBV7-2; J: TRBJ1-2; size: NA; D: TRBD1; CDR3: CASSSRTGENGYTF; DNA: TGTGCCAGCAGCTCCCGGACAGGGGAAAATGGCTACACCTTC
V: TRBV15; J: TRBJ1-5; size: NA; D: NA; CDR3: CATSRDVINQPQHF; DNA: TGTGCCACCAGCAGAGATGTGATCAATCAGCCCCAGCATTTT
V: TRBV7-2; J: TRBJ1-5; size: NA; D: NA; CDR3: CASSLGVGANSNQPQHF; DNA: TGTGCCAGCAGCTTAGGGGTAGGGGCTAATAGCAATCAGCCCCAGCATTTT
V: TRBV4-1; J: TRBJ2-5; size: NA; D: NA; CDR3: CASSQWRKETQYF; DNA: TGCGCCAGCAGCCAATGGAGGAAAGAGACCCAGTACTTC
V: TRBV9; J: TRBJ2-5; size: once; D: NA; CDR3: CASSVDEGRETQYF; DNA: TGTGCCAGCAGCGTAGATGAGGGCAGGGAGACCCAGTACTTC
V: TRBV7-2; J: TRBJ2-4; size: NA; D: NA; CDR3: CASSPGWGVGKNIQYF; DNA: TGTGCCAGCAGCCCGGGCTGGGGGGTAGGCAAAAACATTCAGTACTTC
V: TRBV18; J: TRBJ1-1; size: NA; D: TRBD1; CDR3: CASSPPGRAGGTEAFF; DNA: TGTGCCAGCTCACCACCGGGAAGGGCAGGGGGGACTGAAGCTTTCTTT
V: TRBV5-1; J: TRBJ2-7; size: NA; D: TRBD1; CDR3: CASSTGQGISYEQYF; DNA: TGCGCCAGCAGCACAGGACAGGGTATATCCTACGAGCAGTACTTC
V: TRBV6-4; J: TRBJ1-1; size: NA; D: NA; CDR3: CASSDSSLGNTEAFF; DNA: TGTGCCAGCAGTGACTCGTCCTTGGGGAACACTGAAGCTTTCTTT
V: TRBV18; J: TRBJ2-5; size: NA; D: NA; CDR3: CASSPVGQETQYF; DNA: TGTGCCAGCTCACCAGTCGGCCAAGAGACCCAGTACTTC
V: TRBV28; J: TRBJ1-2; size: few; D: NA; CDR3: CASGSRNPNYGYTF; DNA: TGTGCCAGCGGGTCCAGAAATCCTAACTATGGCTACACCTTC